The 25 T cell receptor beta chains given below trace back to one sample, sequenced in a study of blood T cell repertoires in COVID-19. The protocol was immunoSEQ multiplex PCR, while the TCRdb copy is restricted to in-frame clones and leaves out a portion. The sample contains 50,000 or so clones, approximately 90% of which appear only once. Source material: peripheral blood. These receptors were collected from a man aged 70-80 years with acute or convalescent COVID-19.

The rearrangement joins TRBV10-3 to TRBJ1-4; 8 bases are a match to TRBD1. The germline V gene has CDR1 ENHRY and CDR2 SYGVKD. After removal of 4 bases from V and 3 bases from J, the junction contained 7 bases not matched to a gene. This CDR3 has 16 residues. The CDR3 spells CAISGGTGLSNEKLFF. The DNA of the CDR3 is TGTGCCATCAGTGGCGGGACAGGCCTTTCTAATGAAAAACTGTTTTTT.

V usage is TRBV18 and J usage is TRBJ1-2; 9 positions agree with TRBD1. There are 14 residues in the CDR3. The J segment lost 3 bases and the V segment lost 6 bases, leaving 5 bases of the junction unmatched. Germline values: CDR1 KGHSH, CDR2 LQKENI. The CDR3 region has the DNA TGTGCCAGCTCTCACAGGGGGCAGGACTATGGCTACACCTTC. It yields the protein CASSHRGQDYGYTF.

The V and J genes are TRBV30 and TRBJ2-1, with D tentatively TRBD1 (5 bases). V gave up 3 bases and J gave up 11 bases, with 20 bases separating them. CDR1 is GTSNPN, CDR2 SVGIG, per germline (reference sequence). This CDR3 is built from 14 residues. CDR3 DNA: TGTGCCTGGAGGAGGTATGAGATGGGGCTTAAGCAGTTCTTC. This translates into CAWRRYEMGLKQFF. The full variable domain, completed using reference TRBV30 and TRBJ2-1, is SQTIHQWPATLVQPVGSPLSLECTVEGTSNPNLYWYRQAAGRGLQLLFYSVGIGQISSEVPQNLSASRPQDRQFILSSKKLLLSDSGFYLCAWRRYEMGLKQFFGPGTRLTVL.

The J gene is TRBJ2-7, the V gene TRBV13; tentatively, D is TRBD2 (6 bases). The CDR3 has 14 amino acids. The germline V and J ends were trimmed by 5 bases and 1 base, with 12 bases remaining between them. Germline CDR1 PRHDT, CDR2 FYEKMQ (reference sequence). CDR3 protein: CASSPRDSSYEQYF. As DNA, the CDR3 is TGTGCCAGCAGCCCCCGGGACTCTTCCTACGAGCAGTACTTC.

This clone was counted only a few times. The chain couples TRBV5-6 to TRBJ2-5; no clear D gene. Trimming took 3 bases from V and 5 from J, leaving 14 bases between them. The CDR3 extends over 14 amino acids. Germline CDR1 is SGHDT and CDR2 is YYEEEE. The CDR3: CASSSRVVRETQYF. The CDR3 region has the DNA TGTGCCAGCAGCTCCCGAGTGGTTCGGGAGACCCAGTACTTC.

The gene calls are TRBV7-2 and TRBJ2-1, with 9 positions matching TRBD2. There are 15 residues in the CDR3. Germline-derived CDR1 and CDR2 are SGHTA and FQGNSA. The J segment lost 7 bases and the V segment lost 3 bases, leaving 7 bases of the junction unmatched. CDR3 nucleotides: TGTGCCAGCAGCTTCCTGACTAGCGGCTTTAATGAGCAGTTCTTC. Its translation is CASSFLTSGFNEQFF.

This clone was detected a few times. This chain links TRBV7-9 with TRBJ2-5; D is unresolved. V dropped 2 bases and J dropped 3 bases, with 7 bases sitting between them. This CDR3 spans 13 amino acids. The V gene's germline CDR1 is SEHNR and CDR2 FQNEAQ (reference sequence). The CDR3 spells CASSLLAEETQYF. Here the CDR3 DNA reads TGTGCCAGCAGCTTACTGGCAGAAGAGACCCAGTACTTC.

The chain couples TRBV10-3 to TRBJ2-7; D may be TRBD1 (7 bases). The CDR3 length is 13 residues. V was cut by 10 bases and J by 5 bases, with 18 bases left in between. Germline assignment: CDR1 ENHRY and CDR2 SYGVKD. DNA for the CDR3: TGTGCCACCCGAGAGGGGGCGGGGAACGAGCAGTACTTC. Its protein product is CATREGAGNEQYF.

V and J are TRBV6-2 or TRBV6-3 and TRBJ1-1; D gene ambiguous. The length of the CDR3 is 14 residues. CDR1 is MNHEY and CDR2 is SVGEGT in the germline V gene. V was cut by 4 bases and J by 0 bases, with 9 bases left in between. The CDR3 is CASSLEFMNTEAFF. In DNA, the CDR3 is TGTGCCAGCAGTTTAGAGTTCATGAACACTGAAGCTTTCTTT.

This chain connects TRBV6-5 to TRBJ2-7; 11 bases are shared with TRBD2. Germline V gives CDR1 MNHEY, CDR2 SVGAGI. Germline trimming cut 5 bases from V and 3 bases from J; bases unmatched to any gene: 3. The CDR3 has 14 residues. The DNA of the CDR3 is TGTGCCAGCAGTCGACTAGCGGGGTACTACGAGCAGTACTTC. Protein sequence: CASSRLAGYYEQYF.

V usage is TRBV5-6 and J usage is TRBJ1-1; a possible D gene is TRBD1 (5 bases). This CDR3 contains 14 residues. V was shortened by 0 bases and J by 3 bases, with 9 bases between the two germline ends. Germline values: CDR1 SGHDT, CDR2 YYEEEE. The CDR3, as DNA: TGTGCCAGCAGCTTGGTAGGAGGGGACACTGAAGCTTTCTTT. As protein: CASSLVGGDTEAFF.

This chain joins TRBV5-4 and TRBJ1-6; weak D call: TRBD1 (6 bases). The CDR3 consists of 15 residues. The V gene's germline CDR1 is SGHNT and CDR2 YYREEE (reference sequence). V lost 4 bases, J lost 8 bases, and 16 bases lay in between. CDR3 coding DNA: TGTGCCAGCAGCACAGAGGGGGGGGCGCATTCACCCCTCCACTTT. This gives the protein CASSTEGGAHSPLHF.

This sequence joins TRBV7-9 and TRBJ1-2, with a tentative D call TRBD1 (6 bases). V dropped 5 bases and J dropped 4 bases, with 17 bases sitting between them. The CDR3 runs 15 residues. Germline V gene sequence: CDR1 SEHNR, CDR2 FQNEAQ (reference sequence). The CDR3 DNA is TGTGCCAGCAGCCCTTCCGGGGGGCGATCCTATGGCTACACCTTC. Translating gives CASSPSGGRSYGYTF.

In DNA form, the CDR3 reads TGTGCCAGCAGCCTCGACAGGAGCACTGAAGCTTTCTTT. This codes for CASSLDRSTEAFF. This chain links TRBV27 with TRBJ1-1; TRBD1 is a possible D gene (6 bases). The CDR3 spans 13 residues. CDR1 is MNHEY, CDR2 SMNVEV, per germline (reference sequence). The germline V and J ends were trimmed by 6 bases and 4 bases, with 12 bases remaining between them.

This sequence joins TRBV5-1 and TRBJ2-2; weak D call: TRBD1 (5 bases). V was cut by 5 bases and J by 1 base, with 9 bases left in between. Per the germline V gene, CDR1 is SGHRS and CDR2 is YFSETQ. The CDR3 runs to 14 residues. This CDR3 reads CASRATGNTGELFF. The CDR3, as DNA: TGCGCCAGCAGGGCAACAGGGAACACCGGGGAGCTGTTTTTT. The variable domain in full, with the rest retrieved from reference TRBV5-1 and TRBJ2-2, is KAGVTQTPRYLIKTRGQQVTLSCSPISGHRSVSWYQQTPGQGLQFLFEYFSETQRNKGNFPGRFSGRQFSNSRSEMNVSTLELGDSALYLCASRATGNTGELFFGEGSRLTVL.

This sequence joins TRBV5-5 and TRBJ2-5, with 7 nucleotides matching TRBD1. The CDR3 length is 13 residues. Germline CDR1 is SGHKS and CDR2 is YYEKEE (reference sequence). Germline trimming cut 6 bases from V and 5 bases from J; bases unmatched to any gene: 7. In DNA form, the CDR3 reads TGTGCCAGCAACCCACAGGGGTTGGAGACCCAGTACTTC. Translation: CASNPQGLETQYF.

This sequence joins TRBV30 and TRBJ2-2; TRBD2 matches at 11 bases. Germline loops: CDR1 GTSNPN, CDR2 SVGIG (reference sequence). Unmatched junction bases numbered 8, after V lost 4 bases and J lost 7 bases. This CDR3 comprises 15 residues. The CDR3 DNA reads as TGTGCCTGGAACCCTGGGACTAGCGGAATCGGGGAGCTGTTTTTT. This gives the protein CAWNPGTSGIGELFF.

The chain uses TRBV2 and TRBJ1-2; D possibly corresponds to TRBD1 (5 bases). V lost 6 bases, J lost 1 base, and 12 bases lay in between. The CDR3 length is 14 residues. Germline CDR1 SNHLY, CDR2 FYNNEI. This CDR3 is CASRRTGFNYGYTF. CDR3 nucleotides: TGTGCCAGCAGAAGAACAGGTTTTAACTATGGCTACACCTTC.

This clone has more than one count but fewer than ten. In DNA form, the CDR3 reads TGTGCCAGCAGTTACTGGGCAGGGGAAACTGAAGCTTTCTTT. The encoded protein is CASSYWAGETEAFF. The chain uses TRBV6-5 and TRBJ1-1; weak D call: TRBD1 (6 bases). This CDR3 region has 14 residues. Trimming left V 1 base short and J 5 bases short, with 11 bases between. Germline CDR1 and CDR2: MNHEY and SVGAGI.

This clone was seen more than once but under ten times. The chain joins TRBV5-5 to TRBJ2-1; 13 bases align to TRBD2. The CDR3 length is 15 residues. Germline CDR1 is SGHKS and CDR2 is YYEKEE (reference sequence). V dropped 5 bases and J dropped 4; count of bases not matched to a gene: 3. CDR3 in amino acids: CASSQGLAGYNEQFF. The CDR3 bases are TGTGCCAGCAGTCAGGGACTAGCGGGGTACAATGAGCAGTTCTTC. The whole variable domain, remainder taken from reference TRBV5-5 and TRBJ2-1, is DAGVTQSPTHLIKTRGQQVTLRCSPISGHKSVSWYQQVLGQGPQFIFQYYEKEERGRGNFPDRFSARQFPNYSSELNVNALLLGDSALYLCASSQGLAGYNEQFFGPGTRLTVL.

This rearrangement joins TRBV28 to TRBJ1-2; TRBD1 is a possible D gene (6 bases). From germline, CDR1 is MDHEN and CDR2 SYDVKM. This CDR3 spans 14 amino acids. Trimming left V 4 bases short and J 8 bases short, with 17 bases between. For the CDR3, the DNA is TGTGCCAGCAGTTCTACAGGGTTTCTGGACGGCTACACCTTC. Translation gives CASSSTGFLDGYTF.

The DNA of the CDR3 is TGTGCCAGTAGTTGGGACAGGGGGCATTCCACCGGGGAGCTGTTTTTT. It translates to CASSWDRGHSTGELFF. V usage is TRBV19 and J usage is TRBJ2-2; 12 bases line up with TRBD1. With 5 bases clipped from V and 4 bases from J, the junction kept 5 bases outside the gene matches. This CDR3 is built from 16 residues. Germline lookup yields CDR1 LNHDA and CDR2 SQIVND (reference sequence).

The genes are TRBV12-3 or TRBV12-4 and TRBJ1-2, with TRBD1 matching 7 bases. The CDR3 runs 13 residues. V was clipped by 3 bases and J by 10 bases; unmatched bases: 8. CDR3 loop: CASSFRDSPFYTF. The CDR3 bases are TGTGCCAGCAGTTTCCGGGACAGTCCCTTCTACACCTTC.

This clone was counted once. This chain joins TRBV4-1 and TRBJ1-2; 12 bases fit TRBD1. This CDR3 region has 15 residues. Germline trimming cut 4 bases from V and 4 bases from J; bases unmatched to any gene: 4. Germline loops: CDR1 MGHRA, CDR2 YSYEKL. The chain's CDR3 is CASSRGQGAAYGYTF. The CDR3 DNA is TGCGCCAGCAGCCGGGGACAGGGGGCGGCCTATGGCTACACCTTC.

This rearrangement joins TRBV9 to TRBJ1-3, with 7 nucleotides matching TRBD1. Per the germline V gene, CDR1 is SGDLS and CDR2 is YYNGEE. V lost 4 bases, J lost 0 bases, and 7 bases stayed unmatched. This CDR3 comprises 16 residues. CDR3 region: CASSPFGQASGNTIYF. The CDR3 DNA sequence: TGTGCCAGCAGCCCTTTCGGACAGGCCTCTGGAAACACCATATATTTT.